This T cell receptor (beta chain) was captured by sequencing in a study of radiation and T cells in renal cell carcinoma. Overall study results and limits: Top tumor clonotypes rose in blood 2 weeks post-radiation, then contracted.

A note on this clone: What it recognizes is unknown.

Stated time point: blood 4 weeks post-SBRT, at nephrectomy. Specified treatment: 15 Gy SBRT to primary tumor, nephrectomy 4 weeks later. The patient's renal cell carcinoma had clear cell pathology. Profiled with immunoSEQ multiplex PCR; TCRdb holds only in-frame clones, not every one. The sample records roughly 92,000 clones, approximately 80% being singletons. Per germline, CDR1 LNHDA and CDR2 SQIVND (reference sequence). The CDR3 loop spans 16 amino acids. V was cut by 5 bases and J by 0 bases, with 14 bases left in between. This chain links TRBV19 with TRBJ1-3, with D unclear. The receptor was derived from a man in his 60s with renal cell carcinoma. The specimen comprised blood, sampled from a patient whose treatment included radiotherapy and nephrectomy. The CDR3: CASSGPAANSGNTIYF. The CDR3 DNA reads TGTGCCAGTAGTGGACCGGCCGCCAACTCTGGAAACACCATATATTTT.